Below, one TCR beta chain is given with its context. This clonotype was counted ten times or more. This receptor's antigen is unknown. No qualities accompany the bases; no much larger clone lies one base away. These data belong to a study of CD8 T cells in ankylosing spondylitis (dated by TCRdb to about 2017). About the full investigation: The study set out to find disease-linked TCR variants by profiling T cell receptor beta repertoires in ankylosing spondylitis patients and healthy donors. The full study cohort was made up of roughly 25 ankylosing spondylitis patients and more than 90 healthy donors. Peripheral blood was sampled, and synovial fluid was also collected from ankylosing spondylitis patients.

The data were produced on an Illumina HiSeq 2500. TCR beta libraries were prepared by quantitative 5'-RACE with molecular barcodes. Under the source paper's analysis protocol: To identify disease-linked TCR variants, a new computational method was used, one built on a probabilistic model of VDJ rearrangement. Starting from the raw public reads, TCRdb applied fastp trimming at Q25, assembled clones with MiXCR and retained in-frame beta chains. Each entry merges the rows of one CDR3 protein and shows their most common DNA and genes. TCRdb's processing, not the authors', yielded these V and J calls. The sample table records 700,000 or so distinct CDR3 sequences; 19% of these occur just once. Around 19% of the sample is held by the ten biggest clonotypes. A distance of 10 bases separates the germline ends of V and J, which lose 1 base and 6 bases respectively. Via the germline V gene, CDR1 is LGHNA and CDR2 YNFKEQ. Reading from cysteine to phenylalanine, the CDR3 counts 14 amino acids. The CDR3 DNA has 42 bases and is translated from base 1.

Summary of the overall study and its limitations: The disease-linked clones were reported to be significantly enriched in matched synovial fluid samples from ankylosing spondylitis patients. The disease-linked clones showed a CD8+ phenotype and occurred at relatively low frequencies in peripheral blood. Some motif variants were previously reported in synovial fluid and blood of reactive arthritis patients, suggesting common disease-initiation mechanisms. Blood from ankylosing spondylitis patients appeared to be characterized by a TCR beta motif made up of about 8 highly homologous amino acid variants.

The rearrangement combines TRBV4-2 with TRBJ2-4; TRBD1 is possibly the D segment (5 matching bases). The sequence came from a male donor with ankylosing spondylitis. What was sequenced was blood, either unsorted or a sorted T cell fraction (not recorded which). DNA sequence: TGTGCCAGCAGCCAAGGTCAGGGTGGAAACATTCAGTACTTC. Its coded protein is CASSQGQGGNIQYF.